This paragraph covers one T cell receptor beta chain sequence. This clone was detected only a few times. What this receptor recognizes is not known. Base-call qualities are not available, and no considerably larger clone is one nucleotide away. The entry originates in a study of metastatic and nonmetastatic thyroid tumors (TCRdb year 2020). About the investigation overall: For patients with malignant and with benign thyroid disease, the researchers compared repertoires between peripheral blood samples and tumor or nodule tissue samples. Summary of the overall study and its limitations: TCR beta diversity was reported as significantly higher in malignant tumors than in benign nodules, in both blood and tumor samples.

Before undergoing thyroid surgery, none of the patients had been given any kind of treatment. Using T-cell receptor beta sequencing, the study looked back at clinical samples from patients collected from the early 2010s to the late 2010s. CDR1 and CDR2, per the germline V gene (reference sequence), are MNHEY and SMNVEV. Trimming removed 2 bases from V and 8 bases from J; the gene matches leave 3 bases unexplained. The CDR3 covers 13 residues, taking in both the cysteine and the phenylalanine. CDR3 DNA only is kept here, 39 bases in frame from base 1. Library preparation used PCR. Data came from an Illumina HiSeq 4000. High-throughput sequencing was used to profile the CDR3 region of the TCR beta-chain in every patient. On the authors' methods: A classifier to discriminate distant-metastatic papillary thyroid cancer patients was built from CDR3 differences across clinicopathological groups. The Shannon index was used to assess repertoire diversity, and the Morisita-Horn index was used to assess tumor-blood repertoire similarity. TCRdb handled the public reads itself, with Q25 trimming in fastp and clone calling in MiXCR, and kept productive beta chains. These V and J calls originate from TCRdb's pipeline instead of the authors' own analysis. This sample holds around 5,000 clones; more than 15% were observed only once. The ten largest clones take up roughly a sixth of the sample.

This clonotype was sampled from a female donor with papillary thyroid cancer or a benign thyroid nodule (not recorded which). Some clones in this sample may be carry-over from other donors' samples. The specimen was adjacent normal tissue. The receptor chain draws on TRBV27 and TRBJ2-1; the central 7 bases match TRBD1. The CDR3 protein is CASSLDRDDEQFF. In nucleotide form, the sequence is TGTGCCAGCAGTTTAGACAGGGATGATGAGCAGTTCTTC.